This TCR beta chain comes out of a study of cytomegalovirus exposure and HLA in healthy donors. Study as a whole: Earlier findings included roughly 120 million unique TCR beta sequences obtained from 170 million or so T cells. Study results and caveats: HLA restriction was apparent for most CMV-associated TCR beta chains in a later analysis. Investigators reported fewer than 200 TCR beta chains as tied to cytomegalovirus.

The germline V gene encodes CDR1 MNHNY and CDR2 SVGAGI (reference sequence). This CDR3 is built from 16 residues. V dropped 5 bases and J dropped 4; count of bases not matched to a gene: 8. This clone was seen a few times. Its antigen is unknown. Donors counted as nominally healthy when sampled, yet unrecorded immune exposures were likely. Researchers ran the PCR with 60 Vbeta and 13 Jbeta primers. TCRdb keeps only in-frame clones here, not all; method: immunoSEQ multiplex PCR. The sample has 210,000 or so clones; roughly 84% are singletons. Sequenced: PBMCs. This chain links TRBV6-6 with TRBJ2-3; 11 bases are shared with TRBD2. This receptor was identified in a girl aged 5 to 17 in good health and CMV-seronegative. CDR3 amino acids: CASSRSGGALSDTQYF. CDR3 nucleotides: TGTGCCAGCAGTCGTAGCGGGGGGGCCTTATCAGATACGCAGTATTTT.